This T cell receptor (beta chain) appears in the sequencing data of a study of T-cell reconstitution after alpha-beta-depleted transplantation in children. V lost 4 bases and J lost 1, with 14 bases in between. The CDR3 contains 15 residues. Germline loops: CDR1 DFQATT, CDR2 SNEGSKA (reference sequence). Molecular barcoding with unique molecular identifiers was used for the TCRbeta library. TCRdb itself ran the PCR reads through MiXCR, one entry per CDR3 protein. Of about 230,000 distinct CDR3 sequences in the sample, around 8.9% were seen once. This clonotype was counted ten times or more. The chain has TRBV20-1 and TRBJ2-1; D unclear. This TCR came from a human donor who donated a stem cell graft to a child with SCID. This sample comprised PBMCs from the stem cell graft donor, obtained from the stem cell graft. The CDR3: CSAMGYRASYNEQFF. The CDR3 region has the DNA TGCAGTGCTATGGGCTACCGGGCTTCCTACAATGAGCAGTTCTTC.